This T cell receptor beta chain was recovered during a study of T cells in Graves' hyperthyroidism and ophthalmopathy. Turning to the study itself: Before treatment of any kind, peripheral blood was taken at initial diagnosis. Study-wide points: Ophthalmopathy stood apart from stable hyperthyroidism in a 13 V-J model.

Amplified TCR beta CDR3 regions came from RNA transcripts. First-round RT-PCR with HTBI primers amplified the TCR CDR3 region. TCRdb re-derived calls from the multiplex PCR reads in MiXCR, one entry per CDR3 protein. The repertoire holds over 90,000 distinct CDR3 sequences, about half seen once, with approximately 30% in the top ten. In the case of this clonotype: Its antigen is unidentified.

Exclusion criteria comprised uncontrolled infection, other autoimmune disease, pregnancy or lactation. From 9 to 10 ml of fresh peripheral blood, PBMCs were isolated. CDR1 LNHDA and CDR2 SQIVND come from the germline V gene (reference sequence). The CDR3 length is 11 residues. The sequenced material came from blood. This clonotype was sampled from a man between 40 and 49 years old with Graves' hyperthyroidism. The J gene is TRBJ1-5, the V gene TRBV19, with D possibly matching TRBD1 (5 bases). The CDR3 DNA reads as TGTGTCGGTAGTATGGGGCGGCCCCAGCATTTT. It specifies CVGSMGRPQHF.